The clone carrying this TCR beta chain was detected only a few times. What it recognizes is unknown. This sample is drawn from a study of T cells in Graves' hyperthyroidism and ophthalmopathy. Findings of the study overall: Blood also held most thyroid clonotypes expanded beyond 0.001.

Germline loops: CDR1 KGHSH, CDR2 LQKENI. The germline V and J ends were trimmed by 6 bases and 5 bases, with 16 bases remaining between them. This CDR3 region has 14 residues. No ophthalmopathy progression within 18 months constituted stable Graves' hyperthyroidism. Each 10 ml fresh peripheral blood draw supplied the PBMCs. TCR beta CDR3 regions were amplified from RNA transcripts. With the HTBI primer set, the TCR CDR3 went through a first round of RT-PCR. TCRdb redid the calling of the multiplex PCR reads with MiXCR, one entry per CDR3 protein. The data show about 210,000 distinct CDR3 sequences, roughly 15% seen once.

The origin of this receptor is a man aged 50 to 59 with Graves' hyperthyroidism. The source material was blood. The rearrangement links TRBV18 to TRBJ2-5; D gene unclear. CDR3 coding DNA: TGTGCCAGCTCTCAAGCAGCTTTACGGGAGACCCAGTACTTC. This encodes CASSQAALRETQYF.